This T cell receptor beta chain derives from a study of blood T cells in healthy people across ages. A second about 7 to 12 cycle PCR used barcoded and J-beta primers. TCRdb used MiXCR to reprocess the 5' RACE reads, holding one entry per CDR3 protein. The data show over a million distinct CDR3 sequences, under 55% seen once. This CDR3 is built from 16 residues. V lost 0 bases, J lost 4 bases, and 16 bases lay in between. The germline V gene has CDR1 MGHRA and CDR2 YSYEKL. This clonotype showed up many times. Total RNA was extracted at no less than 6 micrograms per sample. Source material: blood. This clonotype was obtained from a woman between 18 and 29 years old in good health. The chain combines TRBV4-1 with TRBJ2-7; D not resolved. The DNA of the CDR3 is TGCGCCAGCAGCCAAGATAGCAGTCTTGGGTCTTACGAGCAGTACTTC. Its protein product is CASSQDSSLGSYEQYF.